One sample yielded the 16 T cell receptor beta chains listed below, sequenced in a study of vaccination and CD4 T cells after COVID-19. Cultured CD4+ T cells had their DNA profiled by the Oncomine TCR Beta short-read assay. MiXCR was run by TCRdb on the PCR reads, yielding one entry per CDR3 protein. The repertoire holds about 11,000 distinct CDR3 sequences, around a third seen once, with approximately 15% in the top ten. Their recognized antigens are unknown. As to treatment: roughly 10-day PBMC culture with coronavirus spike peptide pools or control peptides (ViraFEST assay). The source was CD4+ T cells from blood, cultured in vitro, collected after SARS-CoV-2 vaccination. The receptor set was obtained from a human donor who had recovered from COVID-19.

Only one count was recorded for this clonotype. The chain uses TRBV6-4 and TRBJ2-3; 9 nucleotides agree with TRBD2. Germline CDR1 is MRHNA and CDR2 is SNTAGT. J was trimmed by 7 bases and V by 3 bases; bases with no gene match: 5. CDR3 length: 14 residues. CDR3 coding DNA: TGTGCCAGCAGTGAGGCGGGAGGGCCACATACGCAGTATTTT. Translating gives CASSEAGGPHTQYF.

The rearrangement uses TRBV7-3 and TRBJ2-1; D is ambiguous. The CDR3 covers 12 residues. CDR1 and CDR2 (germline): SGHTA, FQGTGA. Trimming shortened V by 1 base and J by 7 bases, and 5 bases separated the two germline ends. CDR3 in amino acids: CASSLRANEQFF. The CDR3 DNA sequence: TGTGCCAGCAGCTTAAGGGCTAATGAGCAGTTCTTC.

V is TRBV7-6 and J is TRBJ1-4; no reliable D call. The germline CDR1 and CDR2 sequences are SGHVS and FNYEAQ. CDR3 length: 13 amino acids. With 2 bases removed from V and 4 bases from J, the gap between germline ends came to 5 bases. The CDR3: CASSLRDNEKLFF. The CDR3 DNA is TGTGCCAGCAGCTTACGGGATAATGAAAAACTGTTTTTT. The whole variable domain, remainder taken from reference TRBV7-6 and TRBJ1-4, is GAGVSQSPRYKVTKRGQDVALRCDPISGHVSLYWYRQALGQGPEFLTYFNYEAQQDKSGLPNDRFSAERPEGSISTLTIQRTEQRDSAMYRCASSLRDNEKLFFGSGTQLSVL.

V usage is TRBV27 and J usage is TRBJ2-4; D is unresolved. Germline-derived CDR1 and CDR2 are MNHEY and SMNVEV (reference sequence). This CDR3 region has 16 residues. V lost 0 bases and J lost 4, with 13 bases in between. The CDR3: CASSLSPTGSKNIQYF. CDR3 in DNA: TGTGCCAGCAGTTTATCTCCGACTGGCTCAAAAAACATTCAGTACTTC.

This clonotype has more than one count but fewer than ten. This chain connects TRBV19 to TRBJ2-2; possibly TRBD1 for D (6 bases). This CDR3 spans 13 amino acids. V was cut by 9 bases and J by 7 bases, with 15 bases left in between. The V gene's germline CDR1 is LNHDA and CDR2 SQIVND (reference sequence). The CDR3 DNA is TGTGCCAGCTTAACCAGACAGGTCGGGGAGCTGTTTTTT. Its protein product is CASLTRQVGELFF. Full variable domain (remainder filled in from reference TRBV19 and TRBJ2-2): DGGITQSPKYLFRKEGQNVTLSCEQNLNHDAMYWYRQDPGQGLRLIYYSQIVNDFQKGDIAEGYSVSREKKESFPLTVTSAQKNPTAFYLCASLTRQVGELFFGEGSRLTVL.

The chain is built from TRBV19 and TRBJ2-6; no firm D call. CDR1 and CDR2 (germline): LNHDA, SQIVND (reference sequence). V lost 5 bases, J lost 4 bases, and 18 bases lay in between. CDR3 length: 17 residues. The CDR3 loop is CASSRPVDPRGANVLTF. CDR3 coding DNA: TGTGCCAGTAGTCGCCCGGTGGATCCGAGGGGGGCCAACGTCCTGACTTTC.

This chain links TRBV7-3 with TRBJ2-1; D gene unclear. Trimming removed 5 bases from V and 8 bases from J, with 25 bases in between. The germline gives CDR1 SGHTA, CDR2 FQGTGA. The CDR3 extends over 17 amino acids. CDR3: CASSPTPGSGLKHEQFF. DNA of the CDR3: TGTGCCAGCAGCCCAACCCCCGGCAGTGGTTTAAAGCATGAGCAGTTCTTC.

The chain couples TRBV4-3 to TRBJ2-3; 7 bases fit TRBD1. With V trimmed by 4 bases and J by 2 bases, 6 bases remained unmatched. CDR3 length: 15 amino acids. Germline V lookup: CDR1 LGHNA, CDR2 YSLEER. As DNA, the CDR3 is TGCGCCAGCAGCCGCCTGACAGGGATCACAGATACGCAGTATTTT. Amino acids: CASSRLTGITDTQYF.

The chain recombines TRBV28 with TRBJ1-6; 11 nucleotides align to TRBD1. CDR1 and CDR2 from the germline V gene are MDHEN and SYDVKM. Losses at the gene ends were 7 bases for V and 7 bases for J; bases not matched to a gene: 6. CDR3 length equals 15 residues. The CDR3 coding sequence is TGTGCCAGCAAGGGACAGGGGGTCGCGAATTCACCCCTCCACTTT. This codes for CASKGQGVANSPLHF.

The rearrangement links TRBV7-3 to TRBJ2-5; TRBD2 aligns across 7 bases. The germline V gene has CDR1 SGHTA and CDR2 FQGTGA. The junction had 4 bases not matched to a gene; V was cut back by 1 base and J by 2 bases. CDR3 size: 15 residues. DNA for the CDR3: TGTGCCAGCAGCTTAAATCGGGGGGAGCAAGAGACCCAGTACTTC. The encoded protein is CASSLNRGEQETQYF.

This clonotype was detected a few times. The CDR3 loop reads CSAPPRERYRTDTQYF. CDR3 DNA sequence: TGCAGTGCCCCCCCGCGGGAGCGGTACCGCACAGATACGCAGTATTTT. The chain has TRBV20-1 and TRBJ2-3; TRBD2 matches at 7 bases. Per the germline V gene, CDR1 is DFQATT and CDR2 is SNEGSKA (reference sequence). There are 16 residues in the CDR3. V dropped 6 bases and J dropped 1; count of bases not matched to a gene: 13.

The chain recombines TRBV7-2 with TRBJ1-3, with TRBD1 matching 9 bases. CDR1 is SGHTA and CDR2 is FQGNSA in the germline V gene. Trimming removed 7 bases from V and 2 bases from J; junction bases left unmatched: 9. The CDR3 sequence is 16 residues long. CDR3 in amino acids: CASNTPQGATGNTIYF. The DNA for the CDR3 is TGTGCCAGCAACACACCACAGGGGGCGACTGGAAACACCATATATTTT.

The chain uses TRBV20-1 and TRBJ1-2, with TRBD1 identical over 7 bases. CDR1 is DFQATT, CDR2 SNEGSKA, per germline (reference sequence). V dropped 5 bases and J dropped 8; count of bases not matched to a gene: 11. The CDR3 totals 13 residues. CDR3 nucleotides: TGCAGTGCTCTCCGGGACAGTGCTATGGGCTACACCTTC. It codes for CSALRDSAMGYTF.

The chain recombines TRBV6-1 with TRBJ2-7; tentative D call: TRBD2 (6 bases). V was shortened by 5 bases and J by 4 bases, with 15 bases between the two germline ends. The CDR3 has 14 amino acids. Germline V gives CDR1 MNHNS, CDR2 SASEGT. CDR3 nucleotide sequence: TGTGCCAGCAGTCGCGAGCGGGCTGGGTACGAGCAGTACTTC. It codes for CASSRERAGYEQYF.

The chain couples TRBV5-8 to TRBJ1-1, with D perhaps TRBD1 (5 bases). Trimming pared 10 bases from V and 0 bases from J, leaving 13 bases between. The germline gives CDR1 SGHTS, CDR2 YDEGEE. The CDR3 has 13 amino acids. The chain's CDR3 is CADPGPVNTEAFF. In nucleotides, the CDR3 is TGTGCCGATCCGGGACCGGTGAACACTGAAGCTTTCTTT.

This clonotype was seen more than once but under ten times. The rearrangement links TRBV6-1 to TRBJ2-7; 13 positions agree with TRBD2. V shed 6 bases, J shed 7 bases, and the junction held 12 bases outside the gene matches. Germline-derived CDR1 and CDR2 are MNHNS and SASEGT. This CDR3 comprises 16 residues. CDR3 DNA: TGTGCCAGCAGACCCGGGACTAGCGGGACTCGTGGTGAGCAGTACTTC. Its protein product is CASRPGTSGTRGEQYF.